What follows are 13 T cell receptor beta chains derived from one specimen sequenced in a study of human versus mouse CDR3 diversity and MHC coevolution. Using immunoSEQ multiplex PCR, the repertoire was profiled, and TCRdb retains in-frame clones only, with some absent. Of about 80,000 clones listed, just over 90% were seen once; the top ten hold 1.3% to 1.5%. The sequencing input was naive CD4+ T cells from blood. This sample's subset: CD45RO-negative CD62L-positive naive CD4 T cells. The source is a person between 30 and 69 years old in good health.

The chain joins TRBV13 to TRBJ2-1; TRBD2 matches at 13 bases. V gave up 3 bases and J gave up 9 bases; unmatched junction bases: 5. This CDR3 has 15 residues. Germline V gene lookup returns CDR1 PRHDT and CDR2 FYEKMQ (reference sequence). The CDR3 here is CASSFTSGGVGEQFF. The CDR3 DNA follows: TGTGCCAGCAGCTTTACTAGCGGGGGGGTCGGTGAGCAGTTCTTC.

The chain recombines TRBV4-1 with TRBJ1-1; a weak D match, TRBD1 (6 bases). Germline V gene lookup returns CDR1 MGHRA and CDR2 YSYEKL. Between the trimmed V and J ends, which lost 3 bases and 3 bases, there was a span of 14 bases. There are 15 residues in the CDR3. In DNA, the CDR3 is TGCGCCAGCAGCCACCGGACAGCCGGGTACACTGAAGCTTTCTTT. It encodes CASSHRTAGYTEAFF.

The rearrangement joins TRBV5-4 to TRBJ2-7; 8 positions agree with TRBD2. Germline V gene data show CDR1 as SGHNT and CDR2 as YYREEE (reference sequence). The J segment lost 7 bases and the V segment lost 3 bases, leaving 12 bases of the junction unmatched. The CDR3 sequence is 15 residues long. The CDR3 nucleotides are TGTGCCAGCAGCTCCGGGGGGGGACAACTCGTGGAGCAGTACTTC. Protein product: CASSSGGGQLVEQYF.

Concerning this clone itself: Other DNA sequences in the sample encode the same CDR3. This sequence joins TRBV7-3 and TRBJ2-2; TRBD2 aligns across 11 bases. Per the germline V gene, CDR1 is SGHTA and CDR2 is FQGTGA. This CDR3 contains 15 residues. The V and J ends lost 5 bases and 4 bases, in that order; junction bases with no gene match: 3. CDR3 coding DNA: TGTGCCAGCAGCCAAGGACTAGCGGGCACCGGGGAGCTGTTTTTT. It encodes CASSQGLAGTGELFF.

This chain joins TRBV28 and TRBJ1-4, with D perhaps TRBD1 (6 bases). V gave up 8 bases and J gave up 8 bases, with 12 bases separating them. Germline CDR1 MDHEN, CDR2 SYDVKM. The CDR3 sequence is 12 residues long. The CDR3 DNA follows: TGTGCCAGCGCCGACAGGCCCGAAAAACTGTTTTTT. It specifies CASADRPEKLFF.

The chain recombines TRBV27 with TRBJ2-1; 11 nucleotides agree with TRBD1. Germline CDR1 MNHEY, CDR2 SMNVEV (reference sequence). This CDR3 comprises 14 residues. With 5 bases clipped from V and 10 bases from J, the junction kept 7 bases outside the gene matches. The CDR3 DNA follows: TGTGCCAGCAGTCCAGGGGACAGGGGGAGGGAGCAGTTCTTC. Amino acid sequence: CASSPGDRGREQFF.

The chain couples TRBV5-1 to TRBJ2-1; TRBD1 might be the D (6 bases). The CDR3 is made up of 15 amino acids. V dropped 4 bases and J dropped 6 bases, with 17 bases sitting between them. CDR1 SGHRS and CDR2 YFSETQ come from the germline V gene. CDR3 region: CASSPRRTVGNEQFF. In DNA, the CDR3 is TGCGCCAGCAGCCCGCGGAGGACAGTAGGCAATGAGCAGTTCTTC.

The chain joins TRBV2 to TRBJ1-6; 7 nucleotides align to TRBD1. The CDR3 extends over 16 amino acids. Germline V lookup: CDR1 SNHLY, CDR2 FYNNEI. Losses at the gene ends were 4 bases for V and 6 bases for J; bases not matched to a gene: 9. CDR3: CASSGSDRAINSPLHF. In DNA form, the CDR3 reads TGTGCCAGCAGTGGGAGTGACAGGGCAATTAATTCACCCCTCCACTTT. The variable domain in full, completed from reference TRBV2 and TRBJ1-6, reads EPEVTQTPSHQVTQMGQEVILRCVPISNHLYFYWYRQILGQKVEFLVSFYNNEISEKSEIFDDQFSVERPDGSNFTLKIRSTKLEDSAMYFCASSGSDRAINSPLHFGNGTRLTVT.

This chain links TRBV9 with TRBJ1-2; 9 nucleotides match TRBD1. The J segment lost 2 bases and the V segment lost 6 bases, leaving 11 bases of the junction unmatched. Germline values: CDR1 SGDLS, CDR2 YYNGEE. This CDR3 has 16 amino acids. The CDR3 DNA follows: TGTGCCAGCACCAACGACGTCGGGACAGGGAACTATGGCTACACCTTC. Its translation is CASTNDVGTGNYGYTF.

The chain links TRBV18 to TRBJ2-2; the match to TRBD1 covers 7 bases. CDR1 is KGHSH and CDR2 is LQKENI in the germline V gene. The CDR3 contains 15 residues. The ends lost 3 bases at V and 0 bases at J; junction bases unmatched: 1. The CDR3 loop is CASSPQGANTGELFF. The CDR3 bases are TGTGCCAGCTCACCGCAGGGGGCGAACACCGGGGAGCTGTTTTTT.

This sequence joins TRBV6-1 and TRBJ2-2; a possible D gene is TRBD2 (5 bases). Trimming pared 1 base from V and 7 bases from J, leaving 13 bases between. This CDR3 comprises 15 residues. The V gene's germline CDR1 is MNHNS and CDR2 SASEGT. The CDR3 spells CASSEVGVVGGELFF. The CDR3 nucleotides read TGTGCCAGCAGTGAAGTCGGGGTAGTCGGCGGGGAGCTGTTTTTT.

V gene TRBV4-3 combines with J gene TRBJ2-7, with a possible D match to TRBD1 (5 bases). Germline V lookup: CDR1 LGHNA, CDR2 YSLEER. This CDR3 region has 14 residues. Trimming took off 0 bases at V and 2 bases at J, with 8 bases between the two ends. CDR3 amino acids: CASSQEGRAYEQYF. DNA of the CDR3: TGCGCCAGCAGCCAAGAAGGCAGGGCCTACGAGCAGTACTTC.

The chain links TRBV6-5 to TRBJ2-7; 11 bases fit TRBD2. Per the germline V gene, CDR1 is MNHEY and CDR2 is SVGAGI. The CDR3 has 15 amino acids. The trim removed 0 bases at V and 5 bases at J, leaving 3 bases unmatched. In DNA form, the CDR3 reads TGTGCCAGCAGTTACTCGCTAGCGGGAGGCCACGAGCAGTACTTC. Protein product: CASSYSLAGGHEQYF.